This entry is about one T cell receptor (beta chain). The source of the sample is a study of cytomegalovirus exposure and HLA in healthy donors. Method: immunoSEQ multiplex PCR; TCRdb's copy keeps in-frame clones and lacks some. In the table there are 150,000 to 170,000 clones, approximately 86% of which are singletons. Germline assignment: CDR1 MGHRA and CDR2 YSYEKL. V lost 0 bases to trimming and J lost 8 bases; unmatched junction nucleotides: 20. The CDR3 length is 21 residues. The chain has TRBV4-1 and TRBJ2-1; 12 positions match TRBD2. The clonotype originates from a man younger than 35 in good health and CMV-seropositive. Specimen: PBMCs. The CDR3 loop reads CASSQETIASGRARGYDEQFF. The CDR3 DNA is TGCGCCAGCAGCCAAGAAACGATCGCTAGCGGGAGGGCCCGGGGATACGATGAGCAGTTCTTC.